The TCR beta chain under discussion was sequenced for a study of T cells in Graves' hyperthyroidism and ophthalmopathy. Amplification of TCR beta CDR3 regions used RNA as the template. Primed by the HTBI set, a first-round RT-PCR was run on the TCR CDR3. TCRdb used MiXCR to reprocess the multiplex PCR reads, holding one entry per CDR3 protein. This sample yields roughly 530,000 distinct CDR3 sequences, of which about a sixth are seen a single time; around 17% belongs to the top ten. This clonotype was recorded at least ten times. This sequence was found in a woman between 18 and 29 years old with Graves' ophthalmopathy. What was sequenced was blood.

Written as DNA, the CDR3 is TGTGCCAGCAGCGGACTCACCGGGGAGCTGTTTTTT. This gives the protein CASSGLTGELFF. The gene calls are TRBV6-2 or TRBV6-3 and TRBJ2-2, with D perhaps matching TRBD2 (5 bases). The V gene lost 6 bases and the J gene lost 4 bases, with 6 bases spanning the gap. Germline CDR1 reads MNHEY; CDR2 reads SVGEGT. CDR3 length: 12 amino acids.